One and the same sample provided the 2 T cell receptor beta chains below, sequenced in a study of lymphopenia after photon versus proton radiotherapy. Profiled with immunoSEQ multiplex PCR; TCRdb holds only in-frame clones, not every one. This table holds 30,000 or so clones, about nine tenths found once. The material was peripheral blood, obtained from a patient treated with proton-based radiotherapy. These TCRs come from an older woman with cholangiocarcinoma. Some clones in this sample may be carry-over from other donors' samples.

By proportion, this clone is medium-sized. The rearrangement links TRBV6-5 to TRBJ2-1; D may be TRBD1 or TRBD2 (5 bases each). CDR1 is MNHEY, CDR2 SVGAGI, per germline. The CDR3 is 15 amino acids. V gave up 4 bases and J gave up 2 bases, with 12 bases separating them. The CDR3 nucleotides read TGTGCCAGCAGTTCCGGGACCCTGACCTACAATGAGCAGTTCTTC. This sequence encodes CASSSGTLTYNEQFF.

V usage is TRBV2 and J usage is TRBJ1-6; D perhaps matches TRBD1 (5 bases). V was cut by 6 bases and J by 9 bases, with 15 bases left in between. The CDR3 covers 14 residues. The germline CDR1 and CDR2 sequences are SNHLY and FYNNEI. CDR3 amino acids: CASRGDRLGSPLHF. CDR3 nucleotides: TGTGCCAGCAGGGGGGACCGACTGGGTTCACCCCTCCACTTT.